This T cell receptor beta chain was obtained from a study of blood T cell repertoires in COVID-19. Turning to the study itself: Sources were T cells, B-cell-depleted T cells, or PBMCs; the material itself was cDNA or gDNA.

Per the original data handling: For nucleated cells, counts were estimated from reference gene primer amplification. Method: immunoSEQ multiplex PCR; TCRdb's copy keeps in-frame clones and lacks some. V and J calls and clone size are those listed in that table; D and trimming were worked out from the DNA. This sample has around 58,000 clones, with just over 85% found just once. V lost 8 bases and J 0 bases, leaving 11 bases between the germline ends. Germline V gene data show CDR1 as KGHSH and CDR2 as LQKENI. This CDR3 is built from 14 residues. Sequenced: peripheral blood. The rearrangement links TRBV18 to TRBJ1-5, with D hard to call. This clonotype originated in a woman aged 60-75 years with COVID-19, enrolled during active disease. The CDR3 bases are TGTGCCAGCCCCCGAAAACATAGCAATCAGCCCCAGCATTTT. This sequence encodes CASPRKHSNQPQHF. Looking up the rest from reference TRBV18 and TRBJ1-5 gives the full variable domain: NAGVMQNPRHLVRRRGQEARLRCSPMKGHSHVYWYRQLPEEGLKFMVYLQKENIIDESGMPKERFSAEFPKEGPSILRIQQVVRGDSAAYFCASPRKHSNQPQHFGDGTRLSIL.